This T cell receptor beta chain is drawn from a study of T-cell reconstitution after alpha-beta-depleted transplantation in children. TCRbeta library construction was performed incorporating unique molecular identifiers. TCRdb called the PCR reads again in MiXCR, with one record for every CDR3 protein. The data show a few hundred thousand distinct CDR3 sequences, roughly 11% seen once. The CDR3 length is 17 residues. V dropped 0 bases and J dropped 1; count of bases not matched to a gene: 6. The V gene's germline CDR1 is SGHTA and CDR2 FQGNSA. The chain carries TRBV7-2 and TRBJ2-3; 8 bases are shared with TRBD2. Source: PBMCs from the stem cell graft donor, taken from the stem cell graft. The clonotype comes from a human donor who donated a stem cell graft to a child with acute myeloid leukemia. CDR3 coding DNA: TGTGCCAGCAGCTTAGCGCTTCTCGGGGGGGGCACAGATACGCAGTATTTT. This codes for CASSLALLGGGTDTQYF.